A selection of T cell receptor beta chains follows, all from one sample in a study of CD8+ T cells in alopecia areata. Sequencing used immunoSEQ multiplex PCR; TCRdb keeps in-frame clones, though not all of them. The sample lists under 130,000 clones; 86% were seen once. Specimen: CD8+ T cells sorted from blood, collected at approximately week 30, from a patient treated with tofacitinib. The receptors here all came from a human donor with alopecia areata. The CDR3 runs from the conserved cysteine through the conserved F or W. D genes are given only for firm matches. Clone size is stated in some rows and not others, as once, few, many or a class when expanded.

CDR3 DNA: TGTGCCAGCAGCTTGGGAGGGCGTGAGCAGTTCTTC
CDR3 protein: CASSLGGREQFF
V gene: TRBV5-4
D gene: -
CDR3 length: 12
J gene: TRBJ2-1
clone size: -

CDR3 DNA: TGTGCCAGCAGTTTAGTATCAGGGGGCGAAGATACGCAGTATTTT
CDR3 protein: CASSLVSGGEDTQYF
V gene: TRBV27
D gene: TRBD1
CDR3 length: 15
J gene: TRBJ2-3
clone size: -

CDR3 DNA: TGTGCCAGCAGCTTAGGGGGAGCTGATCCGGGTCCCTACAATGAGCAGTTCTTC
CDR3 protein: CASSLGGADPGPYNEQFF
V gene: TRBV7-2
D gene: -
CDR3 length: 18
J gene: TRBJ2-1
clone size: -

CDR3 DNA: TGTGCCATCACTAAGGGACCGGCGGGGGAGACAGATACGCAGTATTTT
CDR3 protein: CAITKGPAGETDTQYF
V gene: TRBV10-3
D gene: TRBD2
CDR3 length: 16
J gene: TRBJ2-3
clone size: -

CDR3 DNA: TGTGCCAGCTCACCACAGGTGTGCAGGGGGAATTCCTACGAGCAGTACTTC
CDR3 protein: CASSPQVCRGNSYEQYF
V gene: TRBV18
D gene: TRBD1
CDR3 length: 17
J gene: TRBJ2-7
clone size: -

CDR3 DNA: TGTGCCAGCAGGTCCGGGTCTCGGGATACGCAGTATTTT
CDR3 protein: CASRSGSRDTQYF
V gene: TRBV6-5
D gene: -
CDR3 length: 13
J gene: TRBJ2-3
clone size: -

CDR3 DNA: TGCGCCAGCAGCTTACGACAGGGTCGAACGAATGAGCAGTTCTTC
CDR3 protein: CASSLRQGRTNEQFF
V gene: TRBV5-1
D gene: TRBD1
CDR3 length: 15
J gene: TRBJ2-1
clone size: -

CDR3 DNA: TGTGCCAGCAGTGAGGTAGCGGGAGAGTTCGAGACCCAGTACTTC
CDR3 protein: CASSEVAGEFETQYF
V gene: TRBV6-1
D gene: TRBD2
CDR3 length: 15
J gene: TRBJ2-5
clone size: few

CDR3 DNA: TGTGCCGTCGGACCTGGGGCCAACGTCCTGACTTTC
CDR3 protein: CAVGPGANVLTF
V gene: TRBV6-5
D gene: -
CDR3 length: 12
J gene: TRBJ2-6
clone size: -

CDR3 DNA: TGTGCCAGCAGTTACTCGACAGGGGTGAACACTGAAGCTTTCTTT
CDR3 protein: CASSYSTGVNTEAFF
V gene: TRBV6-5
D gene: TRBD1
CDR3 length: 15
J gene: TRBJ1-1
clone size: -

CDR3 DNA: TGTGCCAGCAGTTTAAAGACAGGCACCTACGAGCAGTACTTC
CDR3 protein: CASSLKTGTYEQYF
V gene: TRBV27
D gene: -
CDR3 length: 14
J gene: TRBJ2-7
clone size: -

CDR3 DNA: TGCGCCAGCAGCTTGACCGGGGACGGGACCACTGAAGCTTTCTTT
CDR3 protein: CASSLTGDGTTEAFF
V gene: TRBV5-1
D gene: -
CDR3 length: 15
J gene: TRBJ1-1
clone size: -

CDR3 DNA: TGCGCCAGCAGCTGGGACCGTAGCGGGAGCTCCTACAATGAGCAGTTCTTC
CDR3 protein: CASSWDRSGSSYNEQFF
V gene: TRBV5-1
D gene: TRBD2
CDR3 length: 17
J gene: TRBJ2-1
clone size: -

CDR3 DNA: TGCGCCAGCAGCCAAGATACGGGGGCGTGGGAGACCCAGTACTTC
CDR3 protein: CASSQDTGAWETQYF
V gene: TRBV4-1
D gene: -
CDR3 length: 15
J gene: TRBJ2-5
clone size: -

CDR3 DNA: TGTGCCTGGAGTGTACCAGGGTTCAGTGGCTACACCTTC
CDR3 protein: CAWSVPGFSGYTF
V gene: TRBV30
D gene: -
CDR3 length: 13
J gene: TRBJ1-2
clone size: -

CDR3 DNA: TGTGCCAGCAGCTTAAGTTGGAATGAGCAGTTCTTC
CDR3 protein: CASSLSWNEQFF
V gene: TRBV7-2
D gene: -
CDR3 length: 12
J gene: TRBJ2-1
clone size: -

CDR3 DNA: TGTGCCAGCGGCAGACAGGCAGGGGGCGAGCAGTACTTC
CDR3 protein: CASGRQAGGEQYF
V gene: TRBV27
D gene: TRBD1
CDR3 length: 13
J gene: TRBJ2-7
clone size: -

CDR3 DNA: TGTGCCAGCAGTTACAATAGCGGGAGTGAACAAGAGACCCAGTACTTC
CDR3 protein: CASSYNSGSEQETQYF
V gene: TRBV6-5
D gene: TRBD2
CDR3 length: 16
J gene: TRBJ2-5
clone size: -